Sequencing of this TCR beta chain was carried out in a study of cytomegalovirus exposure and HLA in healthy donors. The PCR ran on 60 Vbeta and 13 Jbeta primers. Some clones are missing from TCRdb's copy, which holds only in-frame ones; the method was immunoSEQ multiplex PCR. The table has tens of thousands of clones, roughly 80% seen once. This CDR3 contains 11 residues. CDR1 is GTSNPN, CDR2 SVGIG, per germline (reference sequence). Points on this clone: Its ends do not fully match the called genes, so a read error is possible.

Sequencing used PBMCs. The J gene is TRBJ1-1, the V gene TRBV30, with D possibly TRBD1 on 5 matching bases. This clonotype was obtained from a girl aged 2 to 9 in good health and CMV-seropositive. CDR3 sequence (DNA): TGTGCCTGGAGAATTACTCCCAGGGTGATCTTT. The encoded protein is CAWRITPRVIF.